These 15 T cell receptor beta chains came from one sample sequenced in a study of blood T cell repertoires in COVID-19. Data came from immunoSEQ multiplex PCR; TCRdb stores just in-frame clones and leaves some out. Here the sample spans about 200,000 clones, 80% to 90% being singletons. The sample comprised peripheral blood. Source of these receptors: a woman between 65 and 79 years old with acute or convalescent COVID-19.

This CDR3 reads CAISEGGNDEQFF. The CDR3 DNA reads TGTGCCATCAGTGAAGGAGGGAACGATGAGCAGTTCTTC. The V call is TRBV10-3, the J call TRBJ2-1, with D tentatively TRBD2 (6 bases). The CDR3 loop spans 13 amino acids. CDR1 and CDR2 (germline): ENHRY, SYGVKD. Trimming removed 3 bases at V and 8 bases at J, with 11 bases between.

J is TRBJ2-5 and V is TRBV9, with D possibly TRBD1 on 5 matching bases. Germline lookup yields CDR1 SGDLS and CDR2 YYNGEE. This CDR3 comprises 16 residues. V lost 2 bases to trimming and J lost 5 bases, with 19 bases between them. The CDR3 DNA reads TGTGCCAGCAGCGTTGGGGCGACTGACCTCGGGGAGACCCAGTACTTC. This codes for CASSVGATDLGETQYF.

This chain connects TRBV18 to TRBJ2-7; D remains unclear. Trimming stripped 5 bases from V and 2 bases from J, with 7 bases between. The CDR3 runs to 12 residues. Looked up from germline, CDR1 is KGHSH and CDR2 is LQKENI. The CDR3 sequence is CASSTTAYEQYF. CDR3 DNA: TGTGCCAGCTCAACCACGGCCTACGAGCAGTACTTC.

The chain is built from TRBV9 and TRBJ2-5; a weak D match, TRBD1 (5 bases). The CDR3 is made up of 15 amino acids. Trimming removed 0 bases at V and 0 bases at J, with 9 bases between. The germline V gene encodes CDR1 SGDLS and CDR2 YYNGEE. The CDR3, as DNA: TGTGCCAGCAGCGTAGGGAGACAGTACCAAGAGACCCAGTACTTC. It codes for CASSVGRQYQETQYF.

V usage is TRBV18 and J usage is TRBJ2-5; D possibly corresponds to TRBD2 (5 bases). The germline V gene encodes CDR1 KGHSH and CDR2 LQKENI. The CDR3 covers 12 residues. Deletions cut 5 bases from V and 5 bases from J, with 9 bases between. Here the CDR3 reads CASSSRGETQYF. The CDR3, as DNA: TGTGCCAGCTCATCCAGAGGGGAGACCCAGTACTTC. The full variable domain, with the rest looked up from reference TRBV18 and TRBJ2-5, is NAGVMQNPRHLVRRRGQEARLRCSPMKGHSHVYWYRQLPEEGLKFMVYLQKENIIDESGMPKERFSAEFPKEGPSILRIQQVVRGDSAAYFCASSSRGETQYFGPGTRLLVL.

The genes are TRBV5-1 and TRBJ2-3; 10 bases align to TRBD2. Trimming at V came to 1 base and at J to 0 bases, leaving 5 bases not matched to a gene. CDR1 and CDR2 from the germline V gene are SGHRS and YFSETQ. The CDR3 covers 17 residues. CDR3 protein: CASSLSGRASSTDTQYF. In DNA form, the CDR3 reads TGCGCCAGCAGCTTGAGCGGGAGGGCATCTAGCACAGATACGCAGTATTTT.

The rearrangement uses TRBV28 and TRBJ1-6; TRBD1 aligns across 8 bases. Germline trimming cut 8 bases from V and 9 bases from J; bases unmatched to any gene: 12. In germline, CDR1 is MDHEN, CDR2 SYDVKM. The CDR3 totals 15 residues. The CDR3 sequence: CASSFIGQGASPLHF. DNA of the CDR3: TGTGCCAGCTCCTTCATCGGACAGGGAGCTTCACCCCTCCACTTT.

This clone was recorded a few times. J is TRBJ1-1 and V is TRBV6-5; TRBD1 might be the D (6 bases). Germline V gene lookup returns CDR1 MNHEY and CDR2 SVGAGI. V was shortened by 7 bases and J by 4 bases, with 16 bases between the two germline ends. The CDR3 is made up of 14 amino acids. CDR3 coding DNA: TGTGCCAGCATTCAAGGGGGGGCGCGCACTGAAGCTTTCTTT. This gives the protein CASIQGGARTEAFF.

This chain links TRBV7-3 with TRBJ2-3; 8 bases align to TRBD1. Germline lookup yields CDR1 SGHTA and CDR2 FQGTGA. The junction had 6 bases not matched to a gene; V was cut back by 5 bases and J by 5 bases. The CDR3 extends over 14 amino acids. The CDR3 DNA follows: TGTGCCAGCAGCAGGTCAGGGGGCGGAGATACGCAGTATTTT. It specifies CASSRSGGGDTQYF.

The V call is TRBV18, the J call TRBJ1-5, with unresolved D. Germline V gene data show CDR1 as KGHSH and CDR2 as LQKENI. CDR3 length: 14 amino acids. The germline V and J ends were trimmed by 2 bases and 7 bases, with 12 bases remaining between them. CDR3 protein: CASSPGPPGQPQHF. Here the CDR3 DNA reads TGTGCCAGCTCACCAGGGCCCCCCGGCCAGCCCCAGCATTTT. The full variable domain, in which reference TRBV18 and TRBJ1-5 provide the parts outside the CDR3, is NAGVMQNPRHLVRRRGQEARLRCSPMKGHSHVYWYRQLPEEGLKFMVYLQKENIIDESGMPKERFSAEFPKEGPSILRIQQVVRGDSAAYFCASSPGPPGQPQHFGDGTRLSIL.

This chain uses TRBV4-1 with TRBJ2-1; TRBD2 is a possible D gene (6 bases). This CDR3 has 15 amino acids. Germline lookup yields CDR1 MGHRA and CDR2 YSYEKL. The V end lost 5 bases, the J end lost 4 bases, and 15 bases lay between the germline ends. CDR3: CASSSSVAEYNEQFF. DNA of the CDR3: TGCGCCAGCAGCTCTTCGGTAGCGGAGTACAATGAGCAGTTCTTC.

The chain uses TRBV7-8 and TRBJ2-1; 7 nucleotides agree with TRBD1. Germline loops: CDR1 SGHVS, CDR2 FQNEAQ. CDR3 size: 14 residues. With 5 bases clipped from V and 6 bases from J, the junction kept 7 bases outside the gene matches. CDR3 residues: CASSARDSLNEQFF. In DNA, the CDR3 is TGTGCCAGCAGCGCCCGGGACAGCCTCAATGAGCAGTTCTTC. The full variable domain, rest sourced from reference TRBV7-8 and TRBJ2-1, is GAGVSQSPRYKVAKRGQDVALRCDPISGHVSLFWYQQALGQGPEFLTYFQNEAQLDKSGLPSDRFFAERPEGSVSTLKIQRTQQEDSAVYLCASSARDSLNEQFFGPGTRLTVL.

The chain uses TRBV4-1 and TRBJ1-1, with D uncertain. CDR1 is MGHRA, CDR2 YSYEKL, per germline. The CDR3 runs 15 residues. The germline V and J ends were trimmed by 1 base and 2 bases, with 11 bases remaining between them. The CDR3 region is CASSQGTGKNTEAFF. The CDR3 DNA reads TGCGCCAGCAGCCAAGGTACGGGGAAAAACACTGAAGCTTTCTTT.

This clone came up a few times. V gene TRBV2 combines with J gene TRBJ2-7, with 7 bases that match TRBD1. V was clipped by 6 bases and J by 10 bases; unmatched bases: 6. Germline V CDR1 and CDR2: SNHLY, FYNNEI. There are 11 residues in the CDR3. The CDR3 DNA follows: TGTGCCAGCAGCACCGGGACAGTCCAGTACTTC. This codes for CASSTGTVQYF.

V usage is TRBV6-5 and J usage is TRBJ1-1; no clear D. This CDR3 has 14 amino acids. V was trimmed by 3 bases and J by 5 bases, leaving 13 bases between them. Germline V CDR1 and CDR2: MNHEY, SVGAGI. CDR3 bases: TGTGCCAGCAGTTATACGGTGGGGAGGACTGAAGCTTTCTTT. Its translation is CASSYTVGRTEAFF.